The T cell receptor (beta chain) described here comes from a study of T cells in Graves' hyperthyroidism and ophthalmopathy (dated by TCRdb to between 2018 and 2021). For context, the study as a whole: Peripheral blood was collected at initial diagnosis, before any treatment. Whether ophthalmopathy could be predicted prospectively was tested in an independent validation cohort made up of under 20 hyperthyroidism patients plus 17 patients who later progressed to ophthalmopathy. The study also compared thyroid tissue and blood T-cell repertoires from about six Graves' hyperthyroidism patients. The paper reports TCR Vbeta CDR3 sequencing of some 140 peripheral blood samples: 40 or so ophthalmopathy, fewer than 80 hyperthyroidism and 17 progressor patients. To identify distinguishing TCR V-J signatures, a discovery cohort of 90 to 100 patients was used, comprising 43 with Graves' ophthalmopathy and approximately 57 with stable Graves' hyperthyroidism. After sampling, hyperthyroidism patients received methimazole starting at 30 mg daily, and ophthalmopathy patients received high-dose intravenous methylprednisolone. The roughly 94 discovery patients were randomly divided into training and test sets at a 7:3 ratio. On the study overall, not on this receptor specifically: In validation, the model predicted progression to ophthalmopathy a median of roughly 6.1 months before onset, with about 71% sensitivity and about 72% specificity. In cross-validation, a model built on a 13 V-J signature told ophthalmopathy apart from stable hyperthyroidism with approximately 91% sensitivity and 81% to 82% specificity, and in testing the same model reached 80%/75%. Sample size was not statistically predetermined, and investigators were not blinded to group allocation. Most expanded thyroid clonotypes (frequency above 0.001) were also found in blood, which suggests that blood repertoires may mirror thyroid immune responses.

This clonotype was seen repeatedly, ten times or more. The antigen it recognizes is unknown. One base away there is no much larger clone; base qualities are not given. In the ophthalmopathy patients, disease was moderately to severely active, with a Clinical Activity Score of 3 or more, a NOSPECS grade of 4 or more, and a duration of less than 3 months. Any patient with an uncontrolled infection, another autoimmune disease, pregnancy or lactation was excluded. Diagnoses were established on the basis of clinical symptoms, serum thyroxine and TRAb, thyroid ultrasound, and orbital computed tomography. Ficoll-Paque density gradient centrifugation was used to isolate PBMCs from 10 ml of fresh peripheral blood. Total RNA was extracted with Trizol reagent, and quality was checked on an Agilent 2100 Bioanalyzer. Amplification of TCR beta CDR3 regions was carried out from RNA transcripts. A first-round RT-PCR of the TCR CDR3 used the HTBI primer set with the Qiagen OneStep RT-PCR kit. Libraries were constructed in a second round of multiplex PCR, after which size selection and purification were carried out. The libraries were sequenced on an Illumina HiSeq2000 using paired-end 100 bp reads. The paper's processing steps were these. SOAPnuke was used to process the raw data, removing reads that contained adapters or uncalled bases, had a mean Phred below 15, or lacked an exact match to the constant primer or identifier. High-quality paired reads were merged using COPE v1.2.5, and each unique nucleotide sequence was defined as a clonotype. MiTCR v1.1 was used to align the clonotypes against IMGT TRBV, TRBD and TRBJ reference segments. Analysis was restricted to V-J combinations with a frequency above 0.0001, which covered roughly 99% of repertoires. The TCS score was defined as F50 (clonal expansion) divided by E x V (chaos), with BLOSUM62-based TCRdist calculated between CDR3 peptides within each V-J. Welch's t-statistics and random forest reduced around 550 V-J features to fewer than 15, which were used in a naive Bayes classifier (R e1071). In-frame beta chains were kept once TCRdb had trimmed the public reads at Q25 with fastp and called clones with MiXCR. Every CDR3 protein is listed once, alongside the most common genes and DNA of its rows. V and J calls and clone size were set by TCRdb, not the authors. This sample gives approximately 690,000 distinct CDR3 sequences in total; about 14% of them show up just once. About 12% of the sample rests with the top ten.

V and J lose 6 bases and 3 bases, and a span of 9 bases separates them. CDR1 is given as SQVTM and CDR2 as ANQGSEA, both from the germline V gene. The CDR3 holds 11 amino acids from the cysteine to the phenylalanine. Only the CDR3 portion is preserved as DNA: 33 bases, with reading frame beginning at the first base. The chain employs TRBV29-1 and TRBJ2-7; no confident D gene assignment can be made. This clonotype was sampled from a woman aged 50 to 60 with Graves' ophthalmopathy. Specimen: blood. The nucleotide sequence reads as follows: TGCAGCGTCAGGCGAGGCTACGAGCAGTACTTC. The resulting protein is CSVRRGYEQYF.